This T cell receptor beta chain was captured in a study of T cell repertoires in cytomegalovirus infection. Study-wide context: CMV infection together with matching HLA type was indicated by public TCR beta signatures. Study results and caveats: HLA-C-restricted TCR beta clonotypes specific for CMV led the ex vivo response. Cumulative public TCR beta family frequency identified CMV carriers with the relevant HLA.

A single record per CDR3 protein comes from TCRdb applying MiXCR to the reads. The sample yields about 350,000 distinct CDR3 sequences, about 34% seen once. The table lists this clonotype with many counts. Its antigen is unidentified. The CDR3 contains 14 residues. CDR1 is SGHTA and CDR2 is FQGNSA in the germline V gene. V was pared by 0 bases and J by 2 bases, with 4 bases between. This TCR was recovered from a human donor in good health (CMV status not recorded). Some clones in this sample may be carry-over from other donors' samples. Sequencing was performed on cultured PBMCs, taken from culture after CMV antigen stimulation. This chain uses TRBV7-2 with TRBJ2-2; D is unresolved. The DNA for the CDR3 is TGTGCCAGCAGCTTAGCGCCCAACACCGGGGAGCTGTTTTTT. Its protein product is CASSLAPNTGELFF.